The sequence of this TCR beta chain was determined in a study of blood T cell repertoires in COVID-19. This clone has ten or more counts. The CDR3 runs 14 residues. Germline assignment: CDR1 KGHSH and CDR2 LQKENI. V was trimmed by 3 bases and J by 5 bases, leaving 10 bases between them. Data came from immunoSEQ multiplex PCR; TCRdb stores just in-frame clones and leaves some out. This table holds hundreds of thousands of clones, approximately 87% found once. The source of this sequence is a woman aged 50 to 65 with COVID-19, enrolled during active disease. The chain carries TRBV18 and TRBJ2-2, with D possibly TRBD2 on 5 matching bases. The specimen was peripheral blood. The CDR3 region has the DNA TGTGCCAGCTCACCCTCGGGGTTAACCGGGGAGCTGTTTTTT. The encoded protein is CASSPSGLTGELFF.